The 2 T cell receptor beta chains given below trace back to one sample, sequenced in a study of blood T cell repertoires in COVID-19. The assay was immunoSEQ multiplex PCR, and TCRdb's table has in-frame clones only and misses some. Here the sample spans roughly 110,000 clones, 75% to 85% being singletons. Material: peripheral blood. The origin of the receptors is a man aged 65 to 85 with acute or convalescent COVID-19.

The chain joins TRBV7-2 to TRBJ2-1; possibly TRBD2 for D (6 bases). The germline CDR1 and CDR2 sequences are SGHTA and FQGNSA. V was clipped by 7 bases and J by 7 bases, with 14 bases between them. The length of the CDR3 is 13 residues. The CDR3 region has the DNA TGTGCCAGCACTCCAGGAGGGGTGAATGAGCAGTTCTTC. Its protein is CASTPGGVNEQFF.

The chain uses TRBV29-1 and TRBJ1-5, with 7 bases aligning to TRBD1. Germline V gene lookup returns CDR1 SQVTM and CDR2 ANQGSEA. This CDR3 is 15 amino acids long. The trim removed 4 bases at V and 7 bases at J, leaving 13 bases unmatched. The DNA for the CDR3 is TGCAGCGTTGTCACCCAGGGGGGTGGAGGCCAGCCCCAGCATTTT. Its protein is CSVVTQGGGGQPQHF.